A selection of T cell receptor beta chains follows, all from one sample in a study of blood T cell repertoires in COVID-19. The method was immunoSEQ multiplex PCR; TCRdb's version includes in-frame clones alone and lacks a portion of them. Of about 51,000 clones listed, around 87% were seen once; the top ten hold 5.5% to 7.5%. Sequenced material: peripheral blood. Receptor source: a man in his fifties with active COVID-19. CDR3s include the opening cysteine and the closing phenylalanine or tryptophan. D genes are given only for firm matches. Part of the rows lack a size; the others show once, few, many or a class for expanded clones.

v_call	clone_size	d_call	j_call	cdr3_aa	cdr3_nt
TRBV7-2	-	TRBD1	TRBJ1-5	CASSPNRGENQPQHF	TGTGCCAGCAGCCCGAACAGGGGGGAAAATCAGCCCCAGCATTTT
TRBV3-1/TRBV3-2	-	-	TRBJ2-2	CASSTQVPRTGELFF	TGTGCCAGCAGCACGCAAGTACCACGGACCGGGGAGCTGTTTTTT
TRBV7-9	-	TRBD1	TRBJ2-5	CASSSPLDRMIEETQYF	TGTGCCAGCAGCTCACCCCTGGACAGGATGATAGAGGAGACCCAGTACTTC
TRBV5-1	-	-	TRBJ1-3	CASSPGTLRNTIYF	TGCGCCAGCAGCCCCGGGACTCTGCGAAACACCATATATTTT
TRBV7-6	-	-	TRBJ2-4	CASSLNGGTDIQYF	TGTGCCAGCAGCTTAAATGGAGGGACTGACATTCAGTACTTC
TRBV12-3/TRBV12-4	once	-	TRBJ1-6	CASSRGGISPLHF	TGTGCCAGCAGCCGTGGGGGCATTTCACCCCTCCACTTT
TRBV5-5	-	-	TRBJ2-4	CASSLAGVAKNIQYF	TGTGCCAGCAGCTTGGCCGGGGTGGCCAAAAACATTCAGTACTTC
TRBV10-3	-	-	TRBJ2-3	CAISESSRRGKYF	TGTGCCATCAGTGAGTCTTCCCGACGGGGAAAGTATTTT
TRBV4-3	-	TRBD2	TRBJ2-1	CASSVTSGYEQFF	TGCGCCAGCAGCGTGACTAGCGGGTATGAGCAGTTCTTC
TRBV10-2	once	TRBD2	TRBJ2-1	CASTGLGGSEQFF	TGCGCCAGCACGGGACTAGGAGGGAGTGAGCAGTTCTTC
TRBV28	-	-	TRBJ2-1	CATAGGSSYNEQFF	TGTGCCACCGCCGGGGGAAGCTCCTACAATGAGCAGTTCTTC
TRBV2	-	-	TRBJ2-7	CASSEAEVSGVEQYF	TGTGCCAGCAGTGAAGCGGAAGTCTCAGGGGTTGAGCAGTACTTC